The 12 T cell receptor beta chains reported below all come from one sample, sequenced in a study of shared clonotypes between healthy human individuals. Profiling relied on immunoSEQ multiplex PCR, and the TCRdb table lists in-frame clones only, not all of them. The data show about 2.1 million clones, 85% to 95% seen once. CD8 cells regarded as naive lacked CD45RO, were positively chosen for CCR7, and omitted terminally differentiated effector memory CD45RA+ cells. The sequencing sample was made of naive CD8+ T cells from PBMCs. The receptors originated from a man younger than 35 in good health. Some clones in this sample may be carry-over from other donors' samples.

The CDR3 loop is CASSLAAGTEAFF. The CDR3 DNA follows: TGTGCCAGCAGCTTAGCGGCCGGGACTGAAGCTTTCTTT. The rearrangement links TRBV7-7 to TRBJ1-1; unclear D gene. Germline CDR1 and CDR2: SSHAT and FNYEAQ (reference sequence). The CDR3 loop spans 13 amino acids. The V and J ends lost 0 bases and 5 bases respectively, with 7 bases between them.

This clone appeared a few times. The V gene is TRBV30, the J gene TRBJ1-1; D unclear. The CDR3 has 10 amino acids. V shed 1 base and J shed 4 bases, with 1 base lying between them. Germline CDR1 reads GTSNPN; CDR2 reads SVGIG (reference sequence). The CDR3 is CAWSGTEAFF. DNA of the CDR3: TGTGCCTGGAGTGGCACTGAAGCTTTCTTT.

V and J are TRBV7-8 and TRBJ1-1; D might be TRBD1 (6 bases). V was pared by 5 bases and J by 5 bases, with 18 bases between. The CDR3 is made up of 15 amino acids. Germline CDR1 and CDR2: SGHVS and FQNEAQ. CDR3 region: CASSALEGGKTEAFF. The DNA of the CDR3 is TGTGCCAGCAGCGCCCTCGAGGGGGGAAAAACTGAAGCTTTCTTT.

The V and J genes are TRBV4-1 and TRBJ2-7; D is uncertain. V was cut by 1 base and J by 0 bases, with 10 bases left in between. CDR3 size: 15 residues. Germline CDR1 and CDR2: MGHRA and YSYEKL. CDR3 coding DNA: TGCGCCAGCAGCCAAGTTCTTACGGCCTCCTACGAGCAGTACTTC. Its protein product is CASSQVLTASYEQYF.

A note on this clone: This same CDR3 is encoded by further DNA sequences in the sample. The chain joins TRBV30 to TRBJ1-1; 7 positions agree with TRBD1. Germline V lookup: CDR1 GTSNPN, CDR2 SVGIG (reference sequence). Unmatched junction bases numbered 7, after V lost 5 bases and J lost 4 bases. The CDR3 consists of 13 residues. CDR3 coding DNA: TGTGCCTGGTCAGGGGGTGGGGGCACTGAAGCTTTCTTT. Translated, it gives CAWSGGGGTEAFF.

The chain links TRBV7-8 to TRBJ2-1; D gene unclear. CDR3 size: 17 residues. Per germline, CDR1 SGHVS and CDR2 FQNEAQ. Trimming cost V 5 bases and J 0 bases, with 17 bases left between them. For the CDR3, the DNA is TGTGCCAGCAGCCCTCGACCCGGATTGTACTCCTACAATGAGCAGTTCTTC. Amino acid sequence: CASSPRPGLYSYNEQFF.

The CDR3 reads CASSWGTGGSGYEQYF. As DNA, the CDR3 is TGCGCCAGCAGCTGGGGGACAGGGGGCAGTGGCTACGAGCAGTACTTC. The chain carries TRBV5-1 and TRBJ2-7; 12 nucleotides line up with TRBD1. Trimming at V came to 3 bases and at J to 3 bases, leaving 7 bases not matched to a gene. The CDR3 has 16 amino acids. The germline V gene has CDR1 SGHRS and CDR2 YFSETQ.

CDR3 sequence reads: CASSQEGPYNEQFF. CDR3 sequence (DNA): TGCGCCAGCAGCCAAGAAGGGCCCTACAATGAGCAGTTCTTC. This chain connects TRBV4-3 to TRBJ2-1; D remains ambiguous. The CDR3 has 14 residues. Germline V gives CDR1 LGHNA, CDR2 YSLEER. The V end was cut by 0 bases, the J end by 2 bases, with 5 bases between.

V is TRBV10-2 and J is TRBJ2-7, with D possibly TRBD2 on 6 matching bases. Germline values: CDR1 WSHSY, CDR2 SAAADI. The CDR3 spans 13 residues. V lost 6 bases, J lost 4 bases, and 13 bases lay in between. The CDR3, as DNA: TGCGCCAGCAGCCTACCGGGACTTTACGAGCAGTACTTC. Encoded protein: CASSLPGLYEQYF.

As DNA, the CDR3 is TGTGCCAGCAGCGCCCACAGGGATTTCATTTTACCCTACGAGCAGTACTTC. It specifies CASSAHRDFILPYEQYF. V gene TRBV9 combines with J gene TRBJ2-7, with a tentative D call TRBD1 (6 bases). There are 17 residues in the CDR3. Germline V gene lookup returns CDR1 SGDLS and CDR2 YYNGEE. Trimming removed 3 bases from V and 2 bases from J, with 21 bases in between.

The J gene is TRBJ2-3, the V gene TRBV7-9; unclear D gene. Germline CDR1 reads SEHNR; CDR2 reads FQNEAQ (reference sequence). CDR3 length: 13 amino acids. V gave up 5 bases and J gave up 0 bases, with 6 bases separating them. DNA of the CDR3: TGTGCCAGCAGCCCAGAAAGCACAGATACGCAGTATTTT. Protein sequence: CASSPESTDTQYF.

The J gene is TRBJ1-1, the V gene TRBV19, with a tentative D call TRBD1 (6 bases). The CDR3 is made up of 15 amino acids. Trimming took off 2 bases at V and 5 bases at J, with 15 bases between the two ends. Germline CDR1 is LNHDA and CDR2 is SQIVND (reference sequence). DNA of the CDR3: TGTGCCAGTAGTATATCGGGCAGGGGCCGTACTGAAGCTTTCTTT. It encodes CASSISGRGRTEAFF. The full variable domain, rest sourced from reference TRBV19 and TRBJ1-1, is DGGITQSPKYLFRKEGQNVTLSCEQNLNHDAMYWYRQDPGQGLRLIYYSQIVNDFQKGDIAEGYSVSREKKESFPLTVTSAQKNPTAFYLCASSISGRGRTEAFFGQGTRLTVV.